A single TCR beta chain is shown here with its context. The antigen remains unidentified. CDR1 SGHRS and CDR2 YFSETQ come from the germline V gene. CDR3 length: 14 residues. Trimming removed 0 bases at V and 8 bases at J, with 14 bases between. The sample belongs to a study of cytomegalovirus exposure and HLA in healthy donors. Across the whole study: An early data release held some 89 million unique TCRs from HLA-typed donors. General study results and limits: In all likelihood, a cluster of highly shared sequence variants was a sequencing artifact. Researchers left out some V segments, among them TRBV6-2 and TRBV6-3, as indistinguishable. Reported findings show TCR beta sequences accurately forecast HLA-A and HLA-B alleles in most subjects.

The PCR employed 60 Vbeta primers together with 13 Jbeta primers. Only in-frame clones appear in the TCRdb table, and some are missing; sequencing was by immunoSEQ multiplex PCR. The table for this sample gives 60,000 to 70,000 clones. This chain joins TRBV5-1 and TRBJ1-1; a weak D match, TRBD1 (6 bases). The TCR comes from a boy younger than 18 in good health and CMV-seronegative. The sequenced material came from PBMCs. The CDR3 coding sequence is TGCGCCAGCAGCTTGGGGACGGCAGGGACAGAAGCTTTCTTT. It yields the protein CASSLGTAGTEAFF.